Listed below are T cell receptor beta chains from one sample, sequenced in a study of Graves' ophthalmopathy and Graves' hyperthyroidism. TCRdb re-called the multiplex PCR reads through MiXCR, storing one row per CDR3 protein. The table includes about 380,000 distinct CDR3 sequences, less than 20% detected once. The specimen sequenced was peripheral blood. These receptors were collected from a woman between 18 and 30 years old with stable Graves' hyperthyroidism. Both conserved end residues are part of each CDR3. A D gene is named only where the DNA matches it firmly. Size tells how often a clone was seen (once, few, many) or the class of an expanded clone, and some rows leave it out.

D,J,size,V,DNA,CDR3
TRBD2,TRBJ2-7,few,TRBV6-1,TGTGCCAGCACACTTGGGGGGGGGAACGAGCAGTACTTC,CASTLGGGNEQYF
NA,TRBJ1-6,many,TRBV4-2,TGTGCCAGCAGCCAAGCACAAATGGGGTCACCCCTCCACTTT,CASSQAQMGSPLHF
NA,TRBJ1-2,many,TRBV2,TGTGCCAGCAGGCGGGACGGAGAAGAGCATGGCTACACCTTC,CASRRDGEEHGYTF
TRBD2,TRBJ2-5,many,TRBV20-1,TGCAGTGCTAGACCTCCGGGACTAGTGATCCAGGGGGAGACCCAGTACTTC,CSARPPGLVIQGETQYF
NA,TRBJ2-7,many,TRBV28,TGTGCCAGCAGTTTGCCACAGGGACAGCAGTACTTC,CASSLPQGQQYF
NA,TRBJ2-7,NA,TRBV4-2,TGTGCCAGCAGCCAAGATACGGACGGGGGTCGGTCCTACGAGCAGTACTTC,CASSQDTDGGRSYEQYF
NA,TRBJ2-7,many,TRBV12-3/TRBV12-4,TGTGCCAGCAGTTTAAATAGACAGGACTCCTACGAGCAGTACTTC,CASSLNRQDSYEQYF
NA,TRBJ1-1,many,TRBV7-2,TGTGCCAGCAGCTTAGGGAGATACCCTGAAGCTTTCTTT,CASSLGRYPEAFF
TRBD1,TRBJ2-7,many,TRBV11-3,TGTGCCAGCAGCCCCGAGGGACAGGGGACATACGAGCAGTACTTC,CASSPEGQGTYEQYF
TRBD1,TRBJ2-7,many,TRBV5-1,TGCGCCAGCAGCCTACTCGGGACAGGGATATACGAGCAGTACTTC,CASSLLGTGIYEQYF
NA,TRBJ2-2,NA,TRBV29-1,TGCAGCGTTGACACATCGAACACCGGGGAGCTGTTTTTT,CSVDTSNTGELFF
TRBD1,TRBJ2-7,many,TRBV7-9,TGTGCCAGCAAGCCCCGGACAGGGGATTACGAGCAGTACTTC,CASKPRTGDYEQYF
TRBD2,TRBJ2-7,NA,TRBV11-2,TGTGCCAGCAGCGGCGGGACTAGCGGGATTTCCTACGAGCAGTACTTC,CASSGGTSGISYEQYF
NA,TRBJ1-2,many,TRBV9,TGTGCCAGCAGCCCCCCTGGGGCAGGAGGCTACACCTTC,CASSPPGAGGYTF
NA,TRBJ2-7,few,TRBV13,TGTGCCAGCAGCTTACGCAGGAGCTCCTACGAGCAGTACTTC,CASSLRRSSYEQYF
NA,TRBJ2-7,many,TRBV6-5,TGTGCCAGCAGTTACTACGGATCCTCGTCCTACGAGCAGTACTTC,CASSYYGSSSYEQYF
NA,TRBJ1-5,NA,TRBV10-3,TGTGCCATCAGTGACGCAGGGTCTTATGGCAATCAGCCCCAGCATTTT,CAISDAGSYGNQPQHF
TRBD2,TRBJ2-5,many,TRBV6-1,TGTGCCAGCAGTCAAGACCTAGCGGTGGAGACCCAGTACTTC,CASSQDLAVETQYF
NA,TRBJ2-5,many,TRBV11-2,TGTGCCAGCAGCTTAATTTACCAAGAGACCCAGTACTTC,CASSLIYQETQYF
NA,TRBJ1-2,many,TRBV20-1,TGCAGTGCTAGGGCCTCCGGACAGACGCTCTATGGCTACACCTTC,CSARASGQTLYGYTF
NA,TRBJ1-1,many,TRBV6-1,TGTGCCAGCAGTGAACCGGGGGCGCTTACTGAAGCTTTCTTT,CASSEPGALTEAFF
NA,TRBJ2-7,NA,TRBV11-2,TGTGCCAGCAGCTTAGAGGGACACCCCACCTACGAGCAGTACTTC,CASSLEGHPTYEQYF
NA,TRBJ1-1,many,TRBV6-5,TGTGCCAGCAGTTACAAGGACAGAAACACTGAAGCTTTCTTT,CASSYKDRNTEAFF
TRBD1,TRBJ1-2,many,TRBV9,TGTGCCAGCAGCACCTTGACAGGGGGCGAGCGTGGCTACACCTTC,CASSTLTGGERGYTF
TRBD1,TRBJ2-7,many,TRBV2,TGTGCCAGCAGCGGAACCGGGACAGGGAATGAGCAGTACTTC,CASSGTGTGNEQYF
TRBD1,TRBJ1-1,many,TRBV2,TGTGCCAGCAGACGACAGGGACCGAACACTGAAGCTTTCTTT,CASRRQGPNTEAFF
TRBD1,TRBJ2-7,NA,TRBV6-2/TRBV6-3,TGTGCCACCAGTGAGACAGGGCGTACCTACGAGCAGTACTTC,CATSETGRTYEQYF
TRBD1,TRBJ2-7,many,TRBV6-5,TGTGCCAGCAGGCCGGGACAGGATATAGTCTACGAGCAGTACTTC,CASRPGQDIVYEQYF
NA,TRBJ1-1,few,TRBV18,TGTGCCAGCTCACCTTACCGGGACACGAACACTGAAGCTTTCTTT,CASSPYRDTNTEAFF
NA,TRBJ1-1,NA,TRBV6-5,TGTGCCAGCAGTTACTCGAAGCTCCTGAACACTGGAGCTTTCTTT,CASSYSKLLNTGAFF
NA,TRBJ1-1,many,TRBV27,TGTGCCAGCCAGAGAGACATGAACACTGAAGCTTTCTTT,CASQRDMNTEAFF
NA,TRBJ2-5,few,TRBV6-2/TRBV6-3,TGTGCCAGCAGTTATATTAACCAAGAGACCCAGTACTTC,CASSYINQETQYF
TRBD1,TRBJ1-5,NA,TRBV2,TGTGCCAGCAGCATAATTCGACAGGGCGATCAGCCCCAGCATTTT,CASSIIRQGDQPQHF
TRBD1,TRBJ1-2,NA,TRBV12-3/TRBV12-4,TGTGCCAGCAGCAGAACAGGGGGCTGGGGGGCTGGCTATGGCTACACCTTC,CASSRTGGWGAGYGYTF
NA,TRBJ1-1,many,TRBV6-5,TGTGCCAGCAGTTACTCGGAAATCGGGGGCACTGAAGCTTTCTTT,CASSYSEIGGTEAFF
NA,TRBJ1-2,many,TRBV12-3/TRBV12-4,TGTGCCAGCAGTTTAGCGTCGGGGAGTGGCTACACCTTC,CASSLASGSGYTF
NA,TRBJ1-2,many,TRBV12-3/TRBV12-4,TGTGCCAGCAGTTATCGCTCGGGACACTATGGCTACACCTTC,CASSYRSGHYGYTF
TRBD2,TRBJ2-4,NA,TRBV27,TGTGCCAGCAGTGCTGTGGGGGGGTTTGTATCGGCCAAAAACATTAAGTACTTC,CASSAVGGFVSAKNIKYF
NA,TRBJ1-1,many,TRBV6-5,TGTGCCGGCACACAGGGTGTTTTCACTGAAGCTTTCTTT,CAGTQGVFTEAFF
NA,TRBJ2-2,NA,TRBV7-3,TGTGCCAGCAGTTGGTCAACTATTAGCGGGGAGCTGTTTTTT,CASSWSTISGELFF
NA,TRBJ1-5,NA,TRBV5-1,TGCGCCAGCAGCTTTTCTCTTAATCAGCTCCAGCATTTT,CASSFSLNQLQHF
NA,TRBJ1-2,many,TRBV20-1,TGCAGTGCTAGAGACAGCGCTGGCGGGCTCAGGGGCGGCTACACCTTC,CSARDSAGGLRGGYTF
TRBD2,TRBJ2-5,many,TRBV3-1,TGTGCCAGCAGCCTCCGGGACTATGCACAAGAGACCCAGTACTTC,CASSLRDYAQETQYF
NA,TRBJ1-5,many,TRBV12-3/TRBV12-4,TGTGCCAGCAGATATACAGGACTCAATCAGCCCCAGCATTTT,CASRYTGLNQPQHF
NA,TRBJ1-5,many,TRBV27,TGTGCCAGCAGTTTAAGCAGGGAAAGCAATCAGCCCCAGCATTTT,CASSLSRESNQPQHF